This is a list of T cell receptor beta chains from one sample in a study of T cell repertoires in cytomegalovirus infection. One entry per CDR3 protein results from TCRdb running MiXCR on the reads. The top ten clones hold about 72% of a sample with about 83,000 distinct CDR3 sequences, about 29% of them seen once. Antigens of these TCRs are unknown. The input for sequencing was CD8+ T cells from cultured PBMCs, taken from culture after CMV antigen stimulation. The receptors were gathered from a human donor in good health (CMV status not recorded). Some clones in this sample may be carry-over from other donors' samples. Each CDR3 is given with its conserved first and last residue. D genes are given only for firm matches. The size of a clone is reported for some rows only, either as once, few or many, or as a class for expanded clones.

TGTGCCAGCAGCCTCTGGGCGGGAAGGTCGTCCGGGGCCAACGTCCTGACTTTC	CASSLWAGRSSGANVLTF	TRBV7-6	TRBJ2-6	few	.
TGTGCCAGCAGTTTGGGGTCCGGGGAGCAGTACTTC	CASSLGSGEQYF	TRBV27	TRBJ2-7	few	.
TGTGCCAGCAGTGAATCTAGAGGGTACAATCAGCCCCAGCATTTT	CASSESRGYNQPQHF	TRBV2	TRBJ1-5	.	.
TGCGCCAGCAGCCCAAGGACAGGGGGGCAGAACACTGAAGCTTTCTTT	CASSPRTGGQNTEAFF	TRBV4-1	TRBJ1-1	.	TRBD1
TGTGCCAGCCTATGGACCGGGAACACTGAAGCTTTCTTT	CASLWTGNTEAFF	TRBV7-2	TRBJ1-1	many	.
TGTGCCTGGAGTGTACTGTTAGCCGGGGCGGGGAACTCAGATACGCAGTATTTT	CAWSVLLAGAGNSDTQYF	TRBV30	TRBJ2-3	.	.
TGTGCCAGCAGCTTGGCGGCAGGGGGCTACGAGCAGTACTTC	CASSLAAGGYEQYF	TRBV7-6	TRBJ2-7	many	TRBD1
TGTGCCAGCACTCCGGGACTAGCGGTTTTCGGAGAGACCCAGTACTTC	CASTPGLAVFGETQYF	TRBV28	TRBJ2-5	.	TRBD2
TGTGCCAGCAGCCAAGATATAGGAGGGGCAGACTATGGCTACACCTTC	CASSQDIGGADYGYTF	TRBV4-1	TRBJ1-2	few	.
TGTGCCAGCAGAGAACTAGCGCTAGAGACCCAGTACTTC	CASRELALETQYF	TRBV7-2	TRBJ2-5	many	TRBD2
TGTGCCAGTAGCCAGACAGGGGGCTCCTACGAGCAGTACTTC	CASSQTGGSYEQYF	TRBV19	TRBJ2-7	.	TRBD1
TGTGCCAGCAGCGACCCGGGACAGGGGTCCTCCTACGAGCAGTACTTC	CASSDPGQGSSYEQYF	TRBV7-2	TRBJ2-7	many	TRBD1
TGTGCCAGCAGCCCGGGGTCTAGTCATGACACTGAAGCTTTCTTT	CASSPGSSHDTEAFF	TRBV2	TRBJ1-1	.	.
TGTGCCAGCAGCTTAGTTCTAGCGGGGGACGGGGAGCTGTTTTTT	CASSLVLAGDGELFF	TRBV7-8	TRBJ2-2	few	TRBD2
TGTGCCAGCAGCCGGAGGGGAACTAATGAAAAACTGTTTTTT	CASSRRGTNEKLFF	TRBV14	TRBJ1-4	.	.
TGTGCCAGCAGAAGGTACAGGGCTCTCGGAGAAAAACTGTTTTTT	CASRRYRALGEKLFF	TRBV12-3/TRBV12-4	TRBJ1-4	few	.
TGTGCCAGCAGTTTTGGACAGGGGTACACTGAAGCTTTCTTT	CASSFGQGYTEAFF	TRBV27	TRBJ1-1	.	TRBD1
TGTGCCAGCATTCCCCTCAGGACCCCGCGGGCTTTCTTT	CASIPLRTPRAFF	TRBV7-9	TRBJ1-1	few	.